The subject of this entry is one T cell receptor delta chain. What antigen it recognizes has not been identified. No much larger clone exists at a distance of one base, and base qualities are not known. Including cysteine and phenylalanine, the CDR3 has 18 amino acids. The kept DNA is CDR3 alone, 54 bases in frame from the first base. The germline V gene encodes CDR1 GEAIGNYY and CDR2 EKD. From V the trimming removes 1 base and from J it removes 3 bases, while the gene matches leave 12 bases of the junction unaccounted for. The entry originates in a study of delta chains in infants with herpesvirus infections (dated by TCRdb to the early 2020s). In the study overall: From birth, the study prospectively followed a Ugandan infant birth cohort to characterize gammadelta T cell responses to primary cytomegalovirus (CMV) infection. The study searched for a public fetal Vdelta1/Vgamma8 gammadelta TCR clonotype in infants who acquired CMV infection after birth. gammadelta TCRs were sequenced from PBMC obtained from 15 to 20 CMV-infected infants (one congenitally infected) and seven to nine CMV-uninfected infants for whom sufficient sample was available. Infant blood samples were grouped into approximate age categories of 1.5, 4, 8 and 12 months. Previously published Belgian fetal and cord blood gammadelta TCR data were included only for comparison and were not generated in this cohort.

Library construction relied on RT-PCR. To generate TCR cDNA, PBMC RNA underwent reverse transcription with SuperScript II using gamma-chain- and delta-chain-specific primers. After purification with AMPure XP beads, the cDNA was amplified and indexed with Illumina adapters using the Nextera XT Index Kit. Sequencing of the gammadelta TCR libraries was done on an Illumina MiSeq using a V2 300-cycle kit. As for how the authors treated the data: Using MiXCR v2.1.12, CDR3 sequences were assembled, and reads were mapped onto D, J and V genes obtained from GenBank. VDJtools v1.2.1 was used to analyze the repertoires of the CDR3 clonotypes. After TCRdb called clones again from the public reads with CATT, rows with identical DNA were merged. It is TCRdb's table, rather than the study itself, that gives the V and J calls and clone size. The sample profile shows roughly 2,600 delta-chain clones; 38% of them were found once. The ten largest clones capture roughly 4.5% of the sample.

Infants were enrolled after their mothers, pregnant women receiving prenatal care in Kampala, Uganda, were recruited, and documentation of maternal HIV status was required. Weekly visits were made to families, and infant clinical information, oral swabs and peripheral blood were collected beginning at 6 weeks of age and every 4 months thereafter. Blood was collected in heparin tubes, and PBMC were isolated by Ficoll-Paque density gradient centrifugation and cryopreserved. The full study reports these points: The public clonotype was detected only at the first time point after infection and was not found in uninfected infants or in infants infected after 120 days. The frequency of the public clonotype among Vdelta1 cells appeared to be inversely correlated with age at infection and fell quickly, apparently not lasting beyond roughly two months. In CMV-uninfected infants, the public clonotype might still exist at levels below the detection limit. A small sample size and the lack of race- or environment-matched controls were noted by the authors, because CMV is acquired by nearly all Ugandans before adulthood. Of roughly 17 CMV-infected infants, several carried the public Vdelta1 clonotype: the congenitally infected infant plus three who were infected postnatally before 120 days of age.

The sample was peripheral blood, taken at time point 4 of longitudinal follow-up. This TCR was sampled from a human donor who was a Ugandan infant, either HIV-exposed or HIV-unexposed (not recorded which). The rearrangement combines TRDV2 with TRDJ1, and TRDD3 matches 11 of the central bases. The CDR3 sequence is CACDTLGLGDKRSDKLIF. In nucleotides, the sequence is TGTGCCTGTGACACTTTAGGACTGGGGGATAAGAGATCCGATAAACTCATCTTT.